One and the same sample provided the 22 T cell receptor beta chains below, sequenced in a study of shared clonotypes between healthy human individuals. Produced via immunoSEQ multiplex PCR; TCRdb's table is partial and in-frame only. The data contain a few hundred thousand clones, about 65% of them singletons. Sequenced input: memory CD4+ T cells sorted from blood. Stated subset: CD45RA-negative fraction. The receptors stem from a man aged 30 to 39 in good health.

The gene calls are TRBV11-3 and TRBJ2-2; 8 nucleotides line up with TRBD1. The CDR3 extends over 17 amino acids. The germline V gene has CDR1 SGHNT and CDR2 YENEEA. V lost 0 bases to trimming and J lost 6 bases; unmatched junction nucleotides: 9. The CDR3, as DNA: TGTGCCAGCAGCTTAGATCGACCCGGGACAGGTTCCGGGGAGCTGTTTTTT. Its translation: CASSLDRPGTGSGELFF.

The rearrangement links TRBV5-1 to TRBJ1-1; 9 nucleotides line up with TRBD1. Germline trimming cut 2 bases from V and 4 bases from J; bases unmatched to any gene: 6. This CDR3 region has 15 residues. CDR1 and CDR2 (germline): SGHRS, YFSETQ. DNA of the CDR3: TGCGCCAGCAGCTTTGCTAGGGGACAGGGCACTGAAGCTTTCTTT. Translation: CASSFARGQGTEAFF.

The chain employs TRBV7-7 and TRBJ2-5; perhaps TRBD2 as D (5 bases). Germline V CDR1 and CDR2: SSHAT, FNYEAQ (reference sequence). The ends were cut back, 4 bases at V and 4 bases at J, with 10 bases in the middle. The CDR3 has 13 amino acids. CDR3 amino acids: CASSSTRGETQYF. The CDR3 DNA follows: TGTGCCAGCAGCTCTACTCGGGGAGAGACCCAGTACTTC.

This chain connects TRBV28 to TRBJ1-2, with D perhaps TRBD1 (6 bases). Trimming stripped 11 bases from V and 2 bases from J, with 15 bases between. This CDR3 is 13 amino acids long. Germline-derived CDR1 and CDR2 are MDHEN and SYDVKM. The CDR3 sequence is CALGGRVNYGYTF. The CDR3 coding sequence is TGTGCCCTCGGGGGCAGAGTCAACTATGGCTACACCTTC.

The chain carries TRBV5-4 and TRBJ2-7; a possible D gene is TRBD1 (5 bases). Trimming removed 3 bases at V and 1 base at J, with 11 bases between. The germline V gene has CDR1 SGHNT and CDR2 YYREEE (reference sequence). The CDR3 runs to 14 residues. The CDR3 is CASSSTALSYEQYF. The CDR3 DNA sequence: TGTGCCAGCAGCTCGACAGCCTTATCCTACGAGCAGTACTTC.

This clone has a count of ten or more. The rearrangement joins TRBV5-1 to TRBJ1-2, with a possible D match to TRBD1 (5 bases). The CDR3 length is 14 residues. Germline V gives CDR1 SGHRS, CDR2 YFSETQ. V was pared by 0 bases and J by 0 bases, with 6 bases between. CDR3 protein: CASSLATANYGYTF. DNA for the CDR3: TGCGCCAGCAGCTTGGCGACAGCTAACTATGGCTACACCTTC. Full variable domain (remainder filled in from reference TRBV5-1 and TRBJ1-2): KAGVTQTPRYLIKTRGQQVTLSCSPISGHRSVSWYQQTPGQGLQFLFEYFSETQRNKGNFPGRFSGRQFSNSRSEMNVSTLELGDSALYLCASSLATANYGYTFGSGTRLTVV.

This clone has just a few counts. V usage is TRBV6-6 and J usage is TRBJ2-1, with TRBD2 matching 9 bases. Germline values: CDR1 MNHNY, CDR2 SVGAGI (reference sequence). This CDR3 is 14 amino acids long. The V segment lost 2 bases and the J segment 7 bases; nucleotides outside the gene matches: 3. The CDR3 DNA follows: TGTGCCAGCAGTTACGGGACTAGCAGTAATGAGCAGTTCTTC. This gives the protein CASSYGTSSNEQFF.

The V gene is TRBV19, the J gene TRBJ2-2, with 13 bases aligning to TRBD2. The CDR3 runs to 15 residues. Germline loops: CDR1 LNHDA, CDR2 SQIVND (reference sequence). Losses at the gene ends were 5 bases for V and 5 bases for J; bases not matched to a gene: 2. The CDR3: CASSVGLAGTGELFF. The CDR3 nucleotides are TGTGCCAGTAGTGTGGGACTAGCGGGAACCGGGGAGCTGTTTTTT.

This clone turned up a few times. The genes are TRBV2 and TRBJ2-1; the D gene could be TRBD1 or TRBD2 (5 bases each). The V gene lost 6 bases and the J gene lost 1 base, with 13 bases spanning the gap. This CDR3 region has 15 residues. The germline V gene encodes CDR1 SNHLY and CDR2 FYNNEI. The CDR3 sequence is CASRSLRGSYNEQFF. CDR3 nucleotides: TGTGCCAGCAGGTCGTTGAGGGGATCCTACAATGAGCAGTTCTTC.

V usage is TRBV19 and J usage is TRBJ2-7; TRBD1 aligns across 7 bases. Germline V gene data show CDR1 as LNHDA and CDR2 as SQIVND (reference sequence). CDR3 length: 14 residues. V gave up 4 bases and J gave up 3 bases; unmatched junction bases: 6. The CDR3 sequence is CASSTTGKIYEQYF. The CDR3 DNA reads TGTGCCAGTAGTACGACAGGGAAAATCTACGAGCAGTACTTC.

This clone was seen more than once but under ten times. CDR3 in DNA: TGTGCCAGCGCCCACAACGCGCCGGGACTAGCTACGACCCAGTACTTC. Its protein is CASAHNAPGLATTQYF. The chain links TRBV2 to TRBJ2-5; 9 bases are shared with TRBD2. CDR3 length: 16 residues. Germline V lookup: CDR1 SNHLY, CDR2 FYNNEI. Losses at the gene ends were 8 bases for V and 7 bases for J; bases not matched to a gene: 17. Full variable domain (rest looked up from reference TRBV2 and TRBJ2-5): EPEVTQTPSHQVTQMGQEVILRCVPISNHLYFYWYRQILGQKVEFLVSFYNNEISEKSEIFDDQFSVERPDGSNFTLKIRSTKLEDSAMYFCASAHNAPGLATTQYFGPGTRLLVL.

The CDR3 DNA is TGTGCCAGCAAGTTAGGGGGCTACGGGACCCAGTACTTC. Translated, it gives CASKLGGYGTQYF. V and J are TRBV14 and TRBJ2-5; 7 bases line up with TRBD1. The CDR3 consists of 13 residues. CDR1 and CDR2 from the germline V gene are SGHDN and FVKESK. Trimming at V came to 7 bases and at J to 7 bases, leaving 9 bases not matched to a gene.

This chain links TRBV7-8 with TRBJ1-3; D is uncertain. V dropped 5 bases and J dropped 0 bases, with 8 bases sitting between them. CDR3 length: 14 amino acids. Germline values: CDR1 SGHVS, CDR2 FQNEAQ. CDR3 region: CASSHKDSGNTIYF. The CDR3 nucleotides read TGTGCCAGCAGCCACAAGGACTCTGGAAACACCATATATTTT.

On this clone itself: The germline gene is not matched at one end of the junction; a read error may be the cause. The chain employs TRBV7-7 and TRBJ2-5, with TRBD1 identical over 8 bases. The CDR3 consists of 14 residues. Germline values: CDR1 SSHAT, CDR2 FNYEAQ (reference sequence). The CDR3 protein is CASSSDRGGETQYF. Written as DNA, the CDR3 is TGTGCTAGCAGCAGCGACAGGGGCGGAGAGACCCAGTACTTC.

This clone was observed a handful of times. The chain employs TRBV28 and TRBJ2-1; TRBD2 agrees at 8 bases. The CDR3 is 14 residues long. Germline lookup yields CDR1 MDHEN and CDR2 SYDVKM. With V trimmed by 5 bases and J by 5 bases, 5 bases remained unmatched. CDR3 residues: CASSSGGPDNEQFF. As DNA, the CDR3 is TGTGCCAGCAGTAGCGGGGGACCCGACAATGAGCAGTTCTTC.

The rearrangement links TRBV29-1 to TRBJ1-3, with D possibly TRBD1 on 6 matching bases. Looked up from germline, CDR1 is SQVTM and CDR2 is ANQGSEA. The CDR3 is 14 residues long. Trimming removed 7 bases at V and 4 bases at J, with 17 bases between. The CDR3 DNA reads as TGCAGCGGTGTCACAGGGAGTAGGGGAAACACCATATATTTT. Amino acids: CSGVTGSRGNTIYF.

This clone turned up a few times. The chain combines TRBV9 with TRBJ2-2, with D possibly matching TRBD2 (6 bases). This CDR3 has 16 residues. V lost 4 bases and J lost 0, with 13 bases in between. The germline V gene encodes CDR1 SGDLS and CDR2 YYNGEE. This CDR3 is CASSKAGGANTGELFF. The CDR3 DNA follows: TGTGCCAGCAGCAAAGCGGGTGGAGCGAACACCGGGGAGCTGTTTTTT.

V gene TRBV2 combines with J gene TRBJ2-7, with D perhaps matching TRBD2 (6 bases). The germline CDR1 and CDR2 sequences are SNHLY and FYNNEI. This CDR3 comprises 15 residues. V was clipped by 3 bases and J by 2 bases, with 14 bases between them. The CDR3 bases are TGTGCCAGCAGTGACATCGGGAGCGGGCCCTACGAGCAGTACTTC. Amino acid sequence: CASSDIGSGPYEQYF. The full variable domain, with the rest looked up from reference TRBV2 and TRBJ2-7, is EPEVTQTPSHQVTQMGQEVILRCVPISNHLYFYWYRQILGQKVEFLVSFYNNEISEKSEIFDDQFSVERPDGSNFTLKIRSTKLEDSAMYFCASSDIGSGPYEQYFGPGTRLTVT.

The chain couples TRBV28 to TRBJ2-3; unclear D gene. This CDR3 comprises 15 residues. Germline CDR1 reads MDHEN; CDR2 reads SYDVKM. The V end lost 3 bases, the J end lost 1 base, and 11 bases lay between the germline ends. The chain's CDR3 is CASSLAGVRTDTQYF. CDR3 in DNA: TGTGCCAGCAGTTTGGCTGGAGTGCGCACAGATACGCAGTATTTT.

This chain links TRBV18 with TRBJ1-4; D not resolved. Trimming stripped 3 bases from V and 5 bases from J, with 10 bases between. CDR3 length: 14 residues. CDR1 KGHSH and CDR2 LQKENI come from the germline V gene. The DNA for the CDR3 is TGTGCCAGCTCACCCAATCAGCCGAATGAAAAACTGTTTTTT. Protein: CASSPNQPNEKLFF.

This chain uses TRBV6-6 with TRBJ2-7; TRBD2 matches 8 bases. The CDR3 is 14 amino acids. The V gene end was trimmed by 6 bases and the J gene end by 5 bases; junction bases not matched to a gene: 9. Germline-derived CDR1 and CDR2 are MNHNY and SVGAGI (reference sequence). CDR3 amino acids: CASRVSLGRDEQYF. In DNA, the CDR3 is TGTGCCAGCAGGGTTTCCCTCGGGAGGGACGAGCAGTACTTC.

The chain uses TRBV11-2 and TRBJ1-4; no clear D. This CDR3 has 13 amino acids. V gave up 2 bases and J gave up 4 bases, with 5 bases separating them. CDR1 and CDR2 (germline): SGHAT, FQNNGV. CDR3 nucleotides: TGTGCCAGCAGCTTACGGTATAATGAAAAACTGTTTTTT. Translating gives CASSLRYNEKLFF.